This T cell receptor (beta chain) derives from a study of identical twins. One entry per CDR3 protein, called by TCRdb with MiXCR from the 5' RACE reads. The table shows under 300,000 distinct CDR3 sequences, with more than 9.5% occurring only once. The CDR3 has 14 residues. Germline-derived CDR1 and CDR2 are DFQATT and SNEGSKA (reference sequence). The J segment lost 3 bases and the V segment lost 1 base, leaving 4 bases of the junction unmatched. The data also belong to a second study, concerning yellow fever vaccine responses in identical twins. In that study: Twins' vaccine T cell responses reportedly seemed partly convergent and partly personalized.

The TCR was taken from a woman younger than 30 in good health. The sample was memory (CD45RO+) T cells sorted from blood. J is TRBJ2-5 and V is TRBV20-1; 8 bases agree with TRBD2. The CDR3 DNA sequence: TGCAGTGCTAGAGTACTAGCGGTAAAAGAGACCCAGTACTTC. The encoded protein is CSARVLAVKETQYF.